The sequence of this T cell receptor beta chain was determined in a study of tumor and adjacent non-tumor tissue in lung cancer. Findings and caveats of the study: Top 100 clones took a larger repertoire share in normal lung.

V was shortened by 3 bases and J by 4 bases, with 13 bases between the two germline ends. The CDR3 runs 15 residues. Remarks on this clonotype: The target antigen is unknown.

A modified ARM-PCR protocol with three rounds of nested PCR amplified TCRbeta. TCRdb called the multiplex PCR reads again in MiXCR, with one record for every CDR3 protein. Of about 98,000 distinct CDR3 sequences listed, roughly 80% are singletons. The template was RNA from unsorted bulk tissue. The normal lung tissue was taken more than 3 cm from the tumor edge. This sequence was found in a man aged 60 to 75 with small cell lung cancer. The V call is TRBV12-3 or TRBV12-4, the J call TRBJ1-5, with D possibly TRBD1 on 5 matching bases. Sequences were obtained from distant non-tumor lung tissue. CDR3 in amino acids: CASSLDGGINQPQHF. CDR3 in DNA: TGTGCCAGCAGTTTGGATGGGGGGATTAATCAGCCCCAGCATTTT.